Following are 25 T cell receptor beta chains from one sample sequenced in a study of blood T cell repertoires in COVID-19. Produced via immunoSEQ multiplex PCR; TCRdb's table is partial and in-frame only. The sample holds 25,000 to 30,000 clones; around 67% are singletons and the top ten take 17%. The sample consisted of peripheral blood. These receptors originate from a human donor in a cohort sampled during active COVID-19.

The chain has TRBV18 and TRBJ2-5, with D perhaps TRBD2 (6 bases). V lost 2 bases and J lost 2, with 12 bases in between. The CDR3 is 15 amino acids. The germline CDR1 and CDR2 sequences are KGHSH and LQKENI. CDR3 loop: CASSPNLARQETQYF. CDR3 coding DNA: TGTGCCAGCTCACCAAACCTAGCGAGGCAAGAGACCCAGTACTTC.

The chain has TRBV3-1 (or the pseudogene TRBV3-2) and TRBJ1-3, with D perhaps TRBD1 (5 bases). The germline V gene encodes CDR1 LGHDT and CDR2 YNNKEL (reference sequence). V shed 1 base and J shed 1 base, with 11 bases lying between them. CDR3 size: 16 residues. CDR3 region: CASSQAPGLSGNTIYF. CDR3 nucleotide sequence: TGTGCCAGCAGCCAAGCACCAGGGCTATCTGGAAACACCATATATTTT.

This chain's CDR3 is CASSLTLNYGYTF. CDR3 sequence (DNA): TGTGCCAGCAGTTTAACACTAAACTATGGCTACACCTTC. V and J are TRBV6-2 or TRBV6-3 and TRBJ1-2, with no clear D. The CDR3 length is 13 residues. V lost 4 bases to trimming and J lost 2 bases, with 8 bases between them. Germline V CDR1 and CDR2: MNHEY, SVGEGT.

V is TRBV6-5 and J is TRBJ2-1, with 7 positions matching TRBD2. The germline V gene has CDR1 MNHEY and CDR2 SVGAGI. V shed 8 bases, J shed 2 bases, and the junction held 0 bases outside the gene matches. CDR3 size: 12 residues. CDR3 protein: CASGGAYNEQFF. The DNA of the CDR3 is TGTGCCAGCGGGGGGGCCTACAATGAGCAGTTCTTC.

The chain combines TRBV18 with TRBJ1-1; D gene ambiguous. The germline V gene has CDR1 KGHSH and CDR2 LQKENI. The CDR3 has 13 residues. Trimming stripped 2 bases from V and 3 bases from J, with 7 bases between. In DNA form, the CDR3 reads TGTGCCAGCTCACCAACAAGCGACACTGAAGCTTTCTTT. Amino acids: CASSPTSDTEAFF.

This clone was seen only once. The chain recombines TRBV5-1 with TRBJ2-1, with unresolved D. Germline CDR1 reads SGHRS; CDR2 reads YFSETQ. This CDR3 is built from 14 residues. Between the trimmed V and J ends, which lost 3 bases and 7 bases, there was a span of 14 bases. CDR3 residues: CASSSNDLRNEQFF. The CDR3, as DNA: TGCGCCAGCAGCTCCAACGACTTGAGGAATGAGCAGTTCTTC. Complete variable domain (other parts from reference TRBV5-1 and TRBJ2-1): KAGVTQTPRYLIKTRGQQVTLSCSPISGHRSVSWYQQTPGQGLQFLFEYFSETQRNKGNFPGRFSGRQFSNSRSEMNVSTLELGDSALYLCASSSNDLRNEQFFGPGTRLTVL.

This rearrangement joins TRBV19 to TRBJ1-5; 7 nucleotides agree with TRBD1. V trimming: 6 bases; J trimming: 4 bases; junction bases outside the gene matches: 3. The CDR3 has 13 residues. Per germline, CDR1 LNHDA and CDR2 SQIVND (reference sequence). The CDR3 nucleotides read TGTGCCAGTAGACGACAGGGTAATCAGCCCCAGCATTTT. This encodes CASRRQGNQPQHF.

This rearrangement joins TRBV28 to TRBJ2-7, with D possibly matching TRBD2 (5 bases). Germline-derived CDR1 and CDR2 are MDHEN and SYDVKM. This CDR3 has 12 amino acids. V lost 3 bases to trimming and J lost 6 bases, with 9 bases between them. CDR3 amino acids: CASSFGSGEQYF. CDR3 coding DNA: TGTGCCAGCAGTTTTGGCAGCGGCGAGCAGTACTTC.

The chain employs TRBV14 and TRBJ2-3; 7 bases agree with TRBD1. Losses at the gene ends were 4 bases for V and 1 base for J; bases not matched to a gene: 2. This CDR3 contains 14 residues. CDR1 is SGHDN, CDR2 FVKESK, per germline. The DNA of the CDR3 is TGTGCCAGCAGCCCAGGACAGGGCACAGATACGCAGTATTTT. Amino acids: CASSPGQGTDTQYF.

The V call is TRBV28, the J call TRBJ2-5; D not certain. The germline V gene encodes CDR1 MDHEN and CDR2 SYDVKM. Trimming removed 3 bases at V and 1 base at J, with 6 bases between. The CDR3 extends over 13 amino acids. CDR3 loop: CASSLQIQETQYF. The CDR3 DNA reads as TGTGCCAGCAGTTTGCAGATCCAAGAGACCCAGTACTTC.

This chain connects TRBV2 to TRBJ1-2; D ambiguous. The germline V and J ends were trimmed by 4 bases and 1 base, with 7 bases remaining between them. The CDR3 spans 13 residues. Germline V gene data show CDR1 as SNHLY and CDR2 as FYNNEI. The CDR3 DNA reads as TGTGCCAGCAGTGTTACCAGTAACTATGGCTACACCTTC. This encodes CASSVTSNYGYTF.

This chain uses TRBV7-2 with TRBJ2-2; 12 nucleotides align to TRBD2. The CDR3 covers 16 residues. The V gene end was trimmed by 1 base and the J gene end by 4 bases; junction bases not matched to a gene: 1. Germline V gives CDR1 SGHTA, CDR2 FQGNSA. The CDR3 region has the DNA TGTGCCAGCAGCTTAGGGGGACTAGCGGGCACCGGGGAGCTGTTTTTT. Its protein product is CASSLGGLAGTGELFF.

The V call is TRBV11-2, the J call TRBJ2-7; possibly TRBD1 for D (6 bases). The CDR3 loop spans 14 amino acids. Trimming took 3 bases from V and 1 from J, leaving 10 bases between them. Germline loops: CDR1 SGHAT, CDR2 FQNNGV. The CDR3 DNA is TGTGCCAGCAGCTTCGGAGACAGGTCCTACGAGCAGTACTTC. This codes for CASSFGDRSYEQYF. The entire variable domain, with the rest obtained from reference TRBV11-2 and TRBJ2-7, is as follows: EAGVAQSPRYKIIEKRQSVAFWCNPISGHATLYWYQQILGQGPKLLIQFQNNGVVDDSQLPKDRFSAERLKGVDSTLKIQPAKLEDSAVYLCASSFGDRSYEQYFGPGTRLTVT.

This chain uses TRBV7-2 with TRBJ2-2, with 9 positions matching TRBD1. The germline CDR1 and CDR2 sequences are SGHTA and FQGNSA. The V and J ends lost 5 bases and 7 bases, in that order; junction bases with no gene match: 5. CDR3 length: 14 residues. CDR3 bases: TGTGCCAGCAGCCGGGGACAGGGAGTCGGGGAGCTGTTTTTT. Translation gives CASSRGQGVGELFF.

This clone came up a few times. The chain combines TRBV6-5 with TRBJ2-7, with D tentatively TRBD1 (5 bases). V was shortened by 2 bases and J by 6 bases, with 11 bases between the two germline ends. The CDR3 consists of 13 residues. Germline V gene lookup returns CDR1 MNHEY and CDR2 SVGAGI. This CDR3 is CASSYGRAFEQYF. Here the CDR3 DNA reads TGTGCCAGCAGTTACGGCAGGGCTTTCGAGCAGTACTTC.

The rearrangement links TRBV27 to TRBJ2-1, with TRBD2 as a possible D gene (5 bases). Germline lookup yields CDR1 MNHEY and CDR2 SMNVEV (reference sequence). Trimming shortened V by 7 bases and J by 6 bases, and 22 bases separated the two germline ends. CDR3 length: 16 amino acids. The CDR3 is CASTPTFGVLPNEQFF. CDR3 in DNA: TGTGCCAGCACACCCACATTCGGGGTTTTACCCAATGAGCAGTTCTTC.

The J gene is TRBJ2-7, the V gene TRBV2; 11 bases are shared with TRBD1. This CDR3 is 15 amino acids long. CDR1 and CDR2 from the germline V gene are SNHLY and FYNNEI. Germline trimming cut 10 bases from V and 3 bases from J; bases unmatched to any gene: 11. Here the CDR3 DNA reads TGTGCCACCAAACTCGGACAGGGGGCGAACTACGAGCAGTACTTC. Translation: CATKLGQGANYEQYF.

This clone was detected a few times. V gene TRBV5-1 combines with J gene TRBJ1-6; 10 nucleotides line up with TRBD1. CDR3 length: 15 residues. Germline V lookup: CDR1 SGHRS, CDR2 YFSETQ. Germline trimming cut 0 bases from V and 10 bases from J; bases unmatched to any gene: 4. The CDR3 loop reads CASSLGDRGLSPLHF. In nucleotides, the CDR3 is TGCGCCAGCAGCTTGGGGGACAGGGGCTTGTCACCCCTCCACTTT. The full variable domain, with the rest looked up from reference TRBV5-1 and TRBJ1-6, is KAGVTQTPRYLIKTRGQQVTLSCSPISGHRSVSWYQQTPGQGLQFLFEYFSETQRNKGNFPGRFSGRQFSNSRSEMNVSTLELGDSALYLCASSLGDRGLSPLHFGNGTRLTVT.

This clone has just one count. The chain joins TRBV21-1 to TRBJ2-2; the table names TRBD1, a call not compared with the DNA. TRBV21-1 constitutes a pseudogene. This CDR3 region has 13 residues. The CDR3 spells CASKLQGPGELFF. CDR3 DNA sequence: TGTGCCAGCAAGTTACAGGGGCCCGGGGAGCTGTTTTTT.

The rearrangement links TRBV28 to TRBJ1-2; TRBD1 matches 7 bases. Germline V gene data show CDR1 as MDHEN and CDR2 as SYDVKM. Losses at the gene ends were 4 bases for V and 7 bases for J; bases not matched to a gene: 6. The CDR3 length is 13 residues. The CDR3: CASSSRGLGGYTF. The CDR3 DNA follows: TGTGCCAGCAGTTCCAGGGGGTTGGGTGGCTACACCTTC.

The V gene is TRBV7-6, the J gene TRBJ2-4; 10 nucleotides agree with TRBD2. Trimming at V came to 4 bases and at J to 8 bases, leaving 8 bases not matched to a gene. CDR1 and CDR2 from the germline V gene are SGHVS and FNYEAQ. The CDR3 is 15 residues long. DNA for the CDR3: TGTGCCAGCAGCTCGAGCGGGAGGGAGCTTGACATTCAGTACTTC. This gives the protein CASSSSGRELDIQYF.

The V call is TRBV6-5, the J call TRBJ1-3, with 7 bases identical to TRBD1. V lost 11 bases and J lost 4; bases outside the gene matches: 8. Per germline, CDR1 MNHEY and CDR2 SVGAGI. There are 13 residues in the CDR3. CDR3 DNA: TGTGCCGGCCAGGAGGGGGCAGGAAACACCATATATTTT. Its protein is CAGQEGAGNTIYF.

The chain carries TRBV19 and TRBJ1-1, with TRBD1 identical over 10 bases. Germline CDR1 LNHDA, CDR2 SQIVND (reference sequence). CDR3 length equals 14 residues. The junction had 5 bases not matched to a gene; V was cut back by 9 bases and J by 1 base. Here the CDR3 DNA reads TGTGCCAGCGTCCGGGACAGGGGGAACACTGAAGCTTTCTTT. Translation gives CASVRDRGNTEAFF.

This clone has more than one count but fewer than ten. The CDR3 DNA is TGTGCCAGCAGCTTGCAGGGGGCGAACTATGGCTACACCTTC. Amino acids: CASSLQGANYGYTF. The chain has TRBV5-4 and TRBJ1-2, with TRBD1 matching over 8 bases. V was pared by 1 base and J by 2 bases, with 1 base of the junction left unmatched. Germline assignment: CDR1 SGHNT and CDR2 YYREEE (reference sequence). The CDR3 has 14 amino acids.

The chain couples TRBV5-1 to TRBJ2-7, with TRBD2 matching over 8 bases. The CDR3 length is 14 residues. Unmatched junction bases numbered 9, after V lost 4 bases and J lost 6 bases. Germline assignment: CDR1 SGHRS and CDR2 YFSETQ. The chain's CDR3 is CASSESGTRGEQYF. The CDR3 nucleotides are TGCGCCAGCAGCGAAAGCGGGACTAGGGGCGAGCAGTACTTC.